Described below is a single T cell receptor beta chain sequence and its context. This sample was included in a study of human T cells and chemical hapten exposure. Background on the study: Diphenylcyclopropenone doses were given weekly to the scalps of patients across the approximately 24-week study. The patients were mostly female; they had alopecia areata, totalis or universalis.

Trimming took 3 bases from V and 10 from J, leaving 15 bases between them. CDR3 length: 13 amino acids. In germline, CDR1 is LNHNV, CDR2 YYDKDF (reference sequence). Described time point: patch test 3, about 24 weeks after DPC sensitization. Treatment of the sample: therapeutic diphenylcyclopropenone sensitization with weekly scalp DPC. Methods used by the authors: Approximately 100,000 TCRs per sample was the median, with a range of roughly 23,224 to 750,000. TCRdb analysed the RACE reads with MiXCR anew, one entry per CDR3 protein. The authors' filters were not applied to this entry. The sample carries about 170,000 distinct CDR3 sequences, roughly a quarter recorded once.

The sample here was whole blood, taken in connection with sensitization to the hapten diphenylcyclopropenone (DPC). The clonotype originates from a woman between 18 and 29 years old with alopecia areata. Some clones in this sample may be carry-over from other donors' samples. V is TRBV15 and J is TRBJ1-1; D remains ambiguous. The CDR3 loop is CATSSPGTRSAFF. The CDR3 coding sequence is TGTGCCACCAGCAGTCCGGGAACGAGATCAGCTTTCTTT.